This T cell receptor (beta chain) derives from a study of blood T cell repertoires in COVID-19. Looking at the study overall: Donors in the United States, Italy and Spain gave samples during acute or convalescent COVID-19. Nucleic acid was either cDNA or gDNA, and it came from T cells, B-cell-depleted T cells, or PBMCs.

CDR1 is MGHDK and CDR2 is SYGVNS in the germline V gene. The CDR3 length is 13 residues. V lost 2 bases and J lost 5, with 9 bases in between. Original processing notes: From reference gene primer amplification, estimates of nucleated cell counts were derived. Sequencing used immunoSEQ multiplex PCR; TCRdb keeps in-frame clones, though not all of them. V and J calls and clone size come straight from that table; D and trimming were deduced from the DNA. Of about 98,000 clones in the sample, over 75% were seen once. The origin of this receptor is a woman older than 75 with acute or convalescent COVID-19. The sample taken for sequencing was peripheral blood. The chain joins TRBV25-1 to TRBJ1-2; the D gene is possibly TRBD1 (6 bases). The chain's CDR3 is CASSESRGYGYTF. Here the CDR3 DNA reads TGTGCCAGCAGTGAAAGCAGGGGATATGGCTACACCTTC.